A selection of T cell receptor beta chains follows, all from one sample in a study of T-cell reconstitution after alpha-beta-depleted transplantation in children. TCRdb fed the PCR reads into MiXCR, producing one record per CDR3 protein. The data contain about 540,000 distinct CDR3 sequences, approximately 16% of them singletons. The specimen comprised PBMCs from the stem cell graft donor, sampled from the stem cell graft. Receptors originate from a human donor who donated a stem cell graft to a child with acute lymphoblastic leukemia. CDR3s leave out the opening cysteine and the closing phenylalanine or tryptophan.

>TRBJ2-3|TRBV15
ATSRDRATDTQY
>TRBJ2-7|TRBV7-2
ASSSLAPGQRAYEQY
>TRBJ2-7|TRBV9
ASSVGRAGNEQY
>TRBJ2-7|TRBV14
ASSQGKGVAYEQY
>TRBJ2-3|TRBV27
ASSLQGTTVSDTQY
>TRBJ2-3|TRBV12-3/TRBV12-4
ASSDPSTSGRPAQY
>TRBJ1-2|TRBV2
ASSQTGSNYGYT
>TRBJ2-2|TRBV12-3/TRBV12-4
ASSPGGELF
>TRBJ1-5|TRBV12-3/TRBV12-4
ASSLIDSNQPQH
>TRBJ2-1|TRBV29-1
SVEDPRGGYNEQF
>TRBJ2-3|TRBV12-3/TRBV12-4
ASSRAGGFTDTQY
>TRBJ2-3|TRBV5-1
ASSLVRPADTQY
>TRBJ2-1|TRBV5-1
ASKGGLAYNEQF
>TRBJ2-2|TRBV4-1
ASSQVPLAGVYTGELF
>TRBJ2-7|TRBV20-1
SARGDRFWYEQY
>TRBJ1-1|TRBV9
ASSFGPGPQLGTEAF
>TRBJ2-1|TRBV15
ATSRVPGLTFNEQF
>TRBJ2-1|TRBV5-1
ASSFNRANEQF
>TRBJ2-2|TRBV12-3/TRBV12-4
ASSPLDWWGQPNTGELF
>TRBJ2-3|TRBV7-3
ASAGKLSPSGTDTQY
>TRBJ1-1|TRBV6-1
ASRTWTASQNTEAF
>TRBJ2-3|TRBV7-6
ASSLGLAGGPGADTQY
>TRBJ2-3|TRBV5-1
ASSPDSFHGDTQY
>TRBJ2-7|TRBV20-1
SATVSGAGSYEQY
>TRBJ2-7|TRBV11-2
ASSDGTAYEQY
>TRBJ1-1|TRBV4-1
ASSQEGGSGTEAF
>TRBJ2-1|TRBV10-2
ASSPLLAGRYNEQF
>TRBJ2-2|TRBV3-1
ASSQVALTGELF
>TRBJ2-2|TRBV5-4
ASSSDADLAWPYTGELF
>TRBJ2-7|TRBV5-6
ASSVTGTDSWAFYEQY
>TRBJ2-1|TRBV14
ASSQESARTQMADEQF
>TRBJ1-2|TRBV29-1
SVETRANGYT
>TRBJ1-3|TRBV19
ASKPNLISGNTIY
>TRBJ2-1|TRBV7-8
ASSLRTSGRRNEQF
>TRBJ2-6|TRBV5-1
ASSLAGQGSNPGANVLT
>TRBJ2-7|TRBV20-1
SARSREWSSYEQY
>TRBJ2-3|TRBV3-1
ASSQSEAPDTQY
>TRBJ2-1|TRBV7-8
ASTLLQVAGVLSYNEQF
>TRBJ2-7|TRBV7-6
ASSRDRDRSYEQY
>TRBJ2-1|TRBV11-1
ASSPTGLLAAIYNEQF
>TRBJ2-7|TRBV12-3/TRBV12-4
ASSLWSYEQY
>TRBJ2-6|TRBV14
ASSQGLSGANGLT
>TRBJ2-4|TRBV5-5
ASSLEAVQNIQY
>TRBJ2-2|TRBV12-3/TRBV12-4
ASRPRATNTGELF
>TRBJ2-3|TRBV24-1
ATSERADTDTQY
>TRBJ2-1|TRBV7-8
ASIGYSSYNEQF
>TRBJ2-4|TRBV20-1
SARAPSGVGGRSGAKNIQY
>TRBJ2-1|TRBV12-3/TRBV12-4
ASSFQGLMHNEQF
>TRBJ2-6|TRBV5-1
ASSLVTGGSGANVLT
>TRBJ1-3|TRBV5-1
ASSLEGTGNTIY
>TRBJ2-7|TRBV20-1
SARVRMSYEQY
>TRBJ2-3|TRBV6-1
ASSERRAGGSTDTQY